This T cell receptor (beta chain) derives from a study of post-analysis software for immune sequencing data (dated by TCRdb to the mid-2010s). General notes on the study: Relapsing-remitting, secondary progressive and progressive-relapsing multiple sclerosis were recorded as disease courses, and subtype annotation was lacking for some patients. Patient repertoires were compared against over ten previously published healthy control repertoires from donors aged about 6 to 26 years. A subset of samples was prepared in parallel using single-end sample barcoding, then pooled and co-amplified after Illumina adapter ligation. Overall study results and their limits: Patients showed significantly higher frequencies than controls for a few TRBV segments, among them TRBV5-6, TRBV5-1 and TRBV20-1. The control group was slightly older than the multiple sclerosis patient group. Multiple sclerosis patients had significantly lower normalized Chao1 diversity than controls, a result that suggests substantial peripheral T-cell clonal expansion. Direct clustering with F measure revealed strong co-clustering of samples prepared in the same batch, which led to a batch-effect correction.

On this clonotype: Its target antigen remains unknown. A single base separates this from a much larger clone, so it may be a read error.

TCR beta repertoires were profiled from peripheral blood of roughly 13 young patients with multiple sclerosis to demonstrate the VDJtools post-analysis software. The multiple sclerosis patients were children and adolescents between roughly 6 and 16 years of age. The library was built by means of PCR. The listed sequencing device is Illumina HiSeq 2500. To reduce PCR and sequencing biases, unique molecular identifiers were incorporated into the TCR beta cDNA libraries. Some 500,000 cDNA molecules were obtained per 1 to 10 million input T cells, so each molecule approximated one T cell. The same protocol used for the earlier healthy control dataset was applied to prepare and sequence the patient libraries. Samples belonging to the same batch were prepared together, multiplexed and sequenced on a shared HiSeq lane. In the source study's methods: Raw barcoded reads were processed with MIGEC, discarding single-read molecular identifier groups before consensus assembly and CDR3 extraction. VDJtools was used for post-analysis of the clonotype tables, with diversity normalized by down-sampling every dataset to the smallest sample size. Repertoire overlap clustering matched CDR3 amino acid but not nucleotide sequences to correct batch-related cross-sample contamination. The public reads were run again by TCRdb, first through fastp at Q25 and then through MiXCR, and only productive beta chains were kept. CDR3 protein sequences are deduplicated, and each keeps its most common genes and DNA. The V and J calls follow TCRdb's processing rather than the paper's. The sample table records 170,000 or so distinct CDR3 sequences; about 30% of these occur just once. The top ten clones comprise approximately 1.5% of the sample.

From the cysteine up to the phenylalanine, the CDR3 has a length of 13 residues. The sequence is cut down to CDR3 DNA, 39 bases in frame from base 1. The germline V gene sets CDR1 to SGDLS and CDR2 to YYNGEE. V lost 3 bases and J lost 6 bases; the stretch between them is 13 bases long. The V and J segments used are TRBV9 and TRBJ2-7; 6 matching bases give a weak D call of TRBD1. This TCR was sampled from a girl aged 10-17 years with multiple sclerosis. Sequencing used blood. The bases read TGTGCCAGCAGCGCAACAGGGTGGGGCGAGCAGTACTTC. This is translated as CASSATGWGEQYF.